A selection of T cell receptor beta chains follows, all from one sample in a study of T cells in Graves' hyperthyroidism and ophthalmopathy. MiXCR, applied by TCRdb to the multiplex PCR reads, yields one record per CDR3 protein. The sample shows under 600,000 distinct CDR3 sequences, more than 15% of them seen only once. Sequenced input: blood. The receptors derive from a woman aged 40 to 50 with Graves' ophthalmopathy. CDR3s include the opening cysteine and the closing phenylalanine or tryptophan. Each record gives: V gene, D gene, J gene, clone size, CDR3 DNA, CDR3 protein. The D gene is left open where the match is weak. Not every row has a clone size; where given, it reads once, few, many or a size class.

V: TRBV3-1
D: .
J: TRBJ2-7
size: .
DNA: TGTGCCAGCAGCCAAGGAGGAGCCACCTACGAGCAGTACTTC
CDR3: CASSQGGATYEQYF

V: TRBV28
D: .
J: TRBJ1-1
size: many
DNA: TGTGCCAGCAAATTACCACAGTCAAACACTGAAGCTTTCTTT
CDR3: CASKLPQSNTEAFF

V: TRBV11-2
D: .
J: TRBJ2-7
size: many
DNA: TGTGCCAGCAGCTTAGAAGAGCAGTACTTC
CDR3: CASSLEEQYF

V: TRBV20-1
D: TRBD2
J: TRBJ2-3
size: .
DNA: TGCAGTGCTAGAACGGGACTAGCGGGAAGTTTCACAGATACGCAGTATTTT
CDR3: CSARTGLAGSFTDTQYF

V: TRBV20-1
D: .
J: TRBJ2-5
size: many
DNA: TGCAGTGCTAGTGGCAAGCAGGTGGAGACCCAGTACTTC
CDR3: CSASGKQVETQYF

V: TRBV11-2
D: .
J: TRBJ1-2
size: many
DNA: TGTGCCAGCAGCTTAGGAGTCCAGGGTGGCTACACCTTC
CDR3: CASSLGVQGGYTF

V: TRBV6-2/TRBV6-3
D: TRBD1
J: TRBJ1-2
size: .
DNA: TGTGCCAGCAGGACCGGGACAGTGGGCTACACCTTC
CDR3: CASRTGTVGYTF

V: TRBV20-1
D: .
J: TRBJ1-1
size: few
DNA: TGCAGTGCTAGAGACCGGGGGAAAGCAACTGAAGCTTTCTTT
CDR3: CSARDRGKATEAFF

V: TRBV5-1
D: .
J: TRBJ2-3
size: many
DNA: TGCGCCAGCAGATTACAGGGAGACACCACAGATACGCAGTATTTT
CDR3: CASRLQGDTTDTQYF

V: TRBV7-9
D: TRBD2
J: TRBJ2-3
size: many
DNA: TGTGCCAGCAGCTCCAGACTAGCGGGGGGGTACACAGATACGCAGTATTTT
CDR3: CASSSRLAGGYTDTQYF

V: TRBV20-1
D: .
J: TRBJ2-1
size: .
DNA: TGCAGTGCTAAACAGGGAAATTACAATGAGCAGTTCTTC
CDR3: CSAKQGNYNEQFF

V: TRBV6-1
D: .
J: TRBJ2-3
size: .
DNA: TGTGCCAGCATGTCGGGGAACACAGATACGCAGTATTTT
CDR3: CASMSGNTDTQYF

V: TRBV30
D: .
J: TRBJ2-2
size: many
DNA: TGTGCCAGCCGTATAACAGCCGGGGAGCTGTTTTTT
CDR3: CASRITAGELFF

V: TRBV28
D: .
J: TRBJ1-1
size: many
DNA: TGTGCCAGCAGTTCCCCTAGGGGGGGCCCTGAAGCTTTCTTT
CDR3: CASSSPRGGPEAFF

V: TRBV6-2/TRBV6-3
D: TRBD1
J: TRBJ1-3
size: .
DNA: TGTGCCACTTACCTAACCGGGACAGGGATCTCTGGAAACACCATATATTTT
CDR3: CATYLTGTGISGNTIYF

V: TRBV28
D: .
J: TRBJ1-2
size: many
DNA: TGTGCCAGCAGTTTATTAAGGAACTATGGCTACACCTTC
CDR3: CASSLLRNYGYTF

V: TRBV28
D: TRBD1
J: TRBJ2-7
size: many
DNA: TGTGCCACCAGGGGACAGGGAGGCTACGAGCAGTACTTC
CDR3: CATRGQGGYEQYF

V: TRBV20-1
D: .
J: TRBJ1-6
size: .
DNA: TGCAGTGCTAGAGGCACAATGAGTCCCTATAATTCACCCCTCCACTTT
CDR3: CSARGTMSPYNSPLHF

V: TRBV4-1
D: .
J: TRBJ1-4
size: once
DNA: TGCGCCAGCAGCCAAATTTTCTCCGGGGAAAATGAAAAACTGTTTTTT
CDR3: CASSQIFSGENEKLFF

V: TRBV6-2/TRBV6-3
D: .
J: TRBJ1-4
size: .
DNA: TGTGCCAGCAGTTACGCAGTTAATGAAAAACTGTTTTTT
CDR3: CASSYAVNEKLFF

V: TRBV3-1
D: .
J: TRBJ2-3
size: .
DNA: TGTGCCAGCAGTTTACGCCCTACACTGGATACGCAGTATTTT
CDR3: CASSLRPTLDTQYF

V: TRBV19
D: .
J: TRBJ1-5
size: .
DNA: TGTGCCAGTAGTATAGGGGTCGGCAATCAGCCCCAGCATTTT
CDR3: CASSIGVGNQPQHF

V: TRBV18
D: .
J: TRBJ2-1
size: .
DNA: TGTGCCAGCTCAGCCTTTTACCGGGACCCAGGGTCCAAGAATGAGCAGTTCTTC
CDR3: CASSAFYRDPGSKNEQFF

V: TRBV2
D: .
J: TRBJ2-5
size: many
DNA: TGTGCCAGCAGTGAGCTTAGCAGACCGCAAGAGACCCAGTACTTC
CDR3: CASSELSRPQETQYF

V: TRBV12-3/TRBV12-4
D: .
J: TRBJ2-7
size: .
DNA: TGTGCCAGCACAGTGGGGGAGGAGGTCGAGCAGTACTTC
CDR3: CASTVGEEVEQYF

V: TRBV28
D: TRBD1
J: TRBJ2-7
size: many
DNA: TGTGCCAGCACCACTAGAGGGACAGGGTCCTACGAGCAGTACTTC
CDR3: CASTTRGTGSYEQYF

V: TRBV11-2
D: .
J: TRBJ2-5
size: many
DNA: TGTGCCAGCAGCTTAGGGATGGAAGAGACCCAGTACTTC
CDR3: CASSLGMEETQYF

V: TRBV25-1
D: TRBD1
J: TRBJ2-5
size: few
DNA: TGTGCCAGCAGTGAAGGCGTGAGACAGGGGGTACGAGAGACCCAGTACTTC
CDR3: CASSEGVRQGVRETQYF

V: TRBV7-2
D: .
J: TRBJ2-1
size: .
DNA: TGTGCCAGCAGCTTCTGGGGGGCACGAGCCTACAATGAGCAGTTCTTC
CDR3: CASSFWGARAYNEQFF

V: TRBV7-3
D: TRBD1
J: TRBJ1-2
size: .
DNA: TGTGCCAGCAGCTTGGCGGGACAGGGTATTGGTGGCTACACCTTC
CDR3: CASSLAGQGIGGYTF

V: TRBV4-1
D: TRBD1
J: TRBJ2-5
size: .
DNA: TGCGCCAGCAGCCGGGGACAGGGGGCGAAAGAGACCCAGTACTTC
CDR3: CASSRGQGAKETQYF

V: TRBV7-2
D: TRBD2
J: TRBJ2-1
size: many
DNA: TGTGCCAGCAGCTTACTTGCGGGGGGGGCCTATGAGCAGTTCTTC
CDR3: CASSLLAGGAYEQFF

V: TRBV5-5
D: .
J: TRBJ1-1
size: many
DNA: TGTGCCAGCAGCGGGTGGGAGTCGGCCACTGAAGCTTTCTTT
CDR3: CASSGWESATEAFF

V: TRBV5-1
D: .
J: TRBJ2-3
size: .
DNA: TGCGCCAGCAGCTTACAGCATTTCACAGATACGCAGTATTTT
CDR3: CASSLQHFTDTQYF

V: TRBV28
D: .
J: TRBJ1-2
size: many
DNA: TGTGCCAGCAGTTTAAGGTCCCACAGGAGGGCCTATGGCTACACCTTC
CDR3: CASSLRSHRRAYGYTF

V: TRBV19
D: .
J: TRBJ2-1
size: .
DNA: TGTGCCAGTAGACAGACTAGGGAATCATCCTCGCATGAGCAGTTCTTC
CDR3: CASRQTRESSSHEQFF